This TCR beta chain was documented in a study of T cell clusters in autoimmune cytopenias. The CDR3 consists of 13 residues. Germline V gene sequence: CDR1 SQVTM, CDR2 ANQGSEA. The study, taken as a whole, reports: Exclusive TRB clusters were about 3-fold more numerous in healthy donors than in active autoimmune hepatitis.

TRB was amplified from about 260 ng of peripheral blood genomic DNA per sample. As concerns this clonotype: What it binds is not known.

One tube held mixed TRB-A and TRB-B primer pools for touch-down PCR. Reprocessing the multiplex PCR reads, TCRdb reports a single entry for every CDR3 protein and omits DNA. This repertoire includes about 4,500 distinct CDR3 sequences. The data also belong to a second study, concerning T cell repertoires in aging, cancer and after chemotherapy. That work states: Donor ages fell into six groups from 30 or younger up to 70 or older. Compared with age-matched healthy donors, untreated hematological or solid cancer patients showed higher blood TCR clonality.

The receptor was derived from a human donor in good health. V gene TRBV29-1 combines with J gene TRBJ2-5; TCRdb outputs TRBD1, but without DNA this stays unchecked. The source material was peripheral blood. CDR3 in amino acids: CSAQNTGGKTQYF.